Below are 28 T cell receptor beta chains sequenced from a single sample in a study of T cells in Graves' hyperthyroidism and ophthalmopathy. RNA transcripts gave rise to amplified TCR beta CDR3 regions. TCR CDR3 underwent first-round RT-PCR with the HTBI primer set. TCRdb recomputed calls from the multiplex PCR reads with MiXCR, one row per CDR3 protein. The sample has hundreds of thousands of distinct CDR3 sequences, roughly 15% seen once. Sample: blood. Receptors originate from a young woman with Graves' ophthalmopathy.

This clonotype appeared many times. The chain combines TRBV12-3 or TRBV12-4 with TRBJ2-7; 11 bases fit TRBD2. This CDR3 spans 15 amino acids. Trimming at V came to 3 bases and at J to 1 base, leaving 2 bases not matched to a gene. CDR3 nucleotide sequence: TGTGCCAGCAGTTTTGGACTAGCGGGTTCCTACGAGCAGTACTTC. Translated: CASSFGLAGSYEQYF.

This clonotype showed up many times. The genes are TRBV20-1 and TRBJ2-7, with D hard to call. V was clipped by 3 bases and J by 3 bases, with 12 bases between them. Germline CDR1 DFQATT, CDR2 SNEGSKA (reference sequence). The CDR3 covers 13 residues. The CDR3 bases are TGCAGTGCTAGGTCTACGGTTAACTACGAGCAGTACTTC. Its protein product is CSARSTVNYEQYF.

This chain links TRBV4-2 with TRBJ2-6; tentative D call: TRBD2 (6 bases). V lost 1 base, J lost 0 bases, and 10 bases lay in between. The germline V gene encodes CDR1 LGHNA and CDR2 YNFKEQ. The CDR3 covers 17 residues. CDR3 region: CASSQGGENSGANVLTF. In nucleotides, the CDR3 is TGTGCCAGCAGCCAAGGGGGGGAGAACTCTGGGGCCAACGTCCTGACTTTC.

This clonotype was recorded many times. The J gene is TRBJ2-5, the V gene TRBV28; weak D call: TRBD1 (6 bases). Germline V gene sequence: CDR1 MDHEN, CDR2 SYDVKM. The CDR3 spans 15 residues. Between the trimmed V and J ends, which lost 5 bases and 1 base, there was a span of 14 bases. CDR3 DNA: TGTGCCAGCAGTGGAGAACAGGGCACCCAAGAGACCCAGTACTTC. Translated: CASSGEQGTQETQYF.

This clonotype was seen at least ten times. The chain uses TRBV7-3 and TRBJ2-3; 13 bases fit TRBD2. V shed 5 bases, J shed 2 bases, and the junction held 4 bases outside the gene matches. Germline-derived CDR1 and CDR2 are SGHTA and FQGTGA. The CDR3 covers 16 residues. As DNA, the CDR3 is TGTGCCAGCAGCGCGGGACTAGCGGGGCCCACAGATACGCAGTATTTT. Amino acid sequence: CASSAGLAGPTDTQYF.

This clonotype was observed a few times. V usage is TRBV12-3 or TRBV12-4 and J usage is TRBJ2-7; D possibly corresponds to TRBD2 (6 bases). The CDR3 spans 15 residues. Trimming removed 0 bases at V and 4 bases at J, with 13 bases between. The CDR3 sequence: CASSLAAGRSYEQYF. The CDR3 coding sequence is TGTGCCAGCAGTTTAGCAGCAGGGAGGAGTTACGAGCAGTACTTC.

The chain employs TRBV29-1 and TRBJ1-1; TRBD1 matches 11 bases. The trim removed 7 bases at V and 7 bases at J, leaving 8 bases unmatched. The germline V gene has CDR1 SQVTM and CDR2 ANQGSEA. The CDR3 length is 13 residues. CDR3 sequence (DNA): TGCAGCGGGGGACAGGGGGGATACATTGAAGCTTTCTTT. Amino acids: CSGGQGGYIEAFF. Variable domain in full (rest from reference TRBV29-1 and TRBJ1-1): SAVISQKPSRDICQRGTSLTIQCQVDSQVTMMFWYRQQPGQSLTLIATANQGSEATYESGFVIDKFPISRPNLTFSTLTVSNMSPEDSSIYLCSGGQGGYIEAFFGQGTRLTVV.

This clonotype was counted many times. V usage is TRBV2 and J usage is TRBJ2-1; TRBD1 matches 10 bases. This CDR3 contains 16 residues. V lost 7 bases and J lost 5; bases outside the gene matches: 11. Germline V CDR1 and CDR2: SNHLY, FYNNEI. Here the CDR3 DNA reads TGTGCCAGCACTGGGACCGGGACAGGGGTTGACAATGAGCAGTTCTTC. It encodes CASTGTGTGVDNEQFF.

The chain couples TRBV5-4 to TRBJ1-6; D unresolved. Per the germline V gene, CDR1 is SGHNT and CDR2 is YYREEE (reference sequence). The CDR3 is 15 amino acids. V lost 7 bases and J 1 base, leaving 12 bases between the germline ends. The CDR3 sequence is CASGMGQSYNSPLHF. The CDR3 DNA reads as TGTGCCAGCGGGATGGGCCAGTCCTATAATTCACCCCTCCACTTT.

This clonotype has at least ten counts. V usage is TRBV7-9 and J usage is TRBJ2-5; TRBD2 agrees at 8 bases. V was pared by 5 bases and J by 6 bases, with 8 bases of the junction left unmatched. CDR1 and CDR2 (germline): SEHNR, FQNEAQ (reference sequence). This CDR3 region has 14 residues. The CDR3 region is CASSPREGQQTQYF. CDR3 nucleotide sequence: TGTGCCAGCAGCCCTCGGGAGGGGCAACAGACCCAGTACTTC.

This clonotype occurred many times. The J gene is TRBJ1-4, the V gene TRBV12-3 or TRBV12-4, with a weak D call TRBD1 (5 bases). The CDR3 has 13 residues. V lost 7 bases and J 12 bases, leaving 18 bases between the germline ends. The CDR3 nucleotides are TGTGCCAGCACTCCCAGAATGGGGGTGGAACTGTTTTTT. It yields the protein CASTPRMGVELFF.

This clonotype was recorded many times. The rearrangement joins TRBV6-2 or TRBV6-3 to TRBJ1-5; D is unresolved. This CDR3 has 13 residues. Germline CDR1 reads MNHEY; CDR2 reads SVGEGT. The V end lost 7 bases, the J end lost 4 bases, and 11 bases lay between the germline ends. For the CDR3, the DNA is TGTGCCAGCACAATAGACGGAAATCAGCCCCAGCATTTT. Translating gives CASTIDGNQPQHF.

This clonotype was seen a handful of times. The chain links TRBV19 to TRBJ1-6; D remains ambiguous. Germline V gene sequence: CDR1 LNHDA, CDR2 SQIVND (reference sequence). The V gene lost 11 bases and the J gene lost 0 bases, with 14 bases spanning the gap. The CDR3 runs to 15 residues. The CDR3 protein is CASGRTSSYNSPLHF. The DNA for the CDR3 is TGTGCCTCGGGCCGTACGAGCTCCTATAATTCACCCCTCCACTTT.

The sample holds many counts of this clonotype. The chain employs TRBV10-2 and TRBJ2-3, with TRBD2 matching 10 bases. The CDR3 has 17 amino acids. The V segment lost 2 bases and the J segment 2 bases; nucleotides outside the gene matches: 7. In germline, CDR1 is WSHSY, CDR2 SAAADI. CDR3 protein: CASSEPTLAGVTDTQYF. CDR3 coding DNA: TGCGCCAGCAGTGAGCCCACCCTAGCGGGAGTCACAGATACGCAGTATTTT.

This clonotype was counted at least ten times. The gene calls are TRBV5-1 and TRBJ2-1; D may be TRBD1 (5 bases). In germline, CDR1 is SGHRS, CDR2 YFSETQ. Between the trimmed V and J ends, which lost 4 bases and 9 bases, there was a span of 14 bases. This CDR3 is 13 amino acids long. In DNA, the CDR3 is TGCGCCAGCAGCCCGGCGTGGGGCACTGAGCAGTTCTTC. Protein: CASSPAWGTEQFF.

The chain has TRBV6-1 and TRBJ2-7; possibly TRBD2 for D (6 bases). Trimming removed 1 base at V and 5 bases at J, with 6 bases between. Germline loops: CDR1 MNHNS, CDR2 SASEGT. This CDR3 is built from 12 residues. The CDR3 loop is CASSEGGDEQYF. The CDR3 DNA reads TGTGCCAGCAGTGAAGGGGGGGACGAGCAGTACTTC.

This clonotype has a count of ten or more. The chain couples TRBV12-3 or TRBV12-4 to TRBJ2-1; TRBD2 matches 7 bases. Trimming at V came to 5 bases and at J to 4 bases, leaving 14 bases not matched to a gene. CDR3 size: 17 residues. The CDR3 is CASSPLTSRNFYNEQFF. The CDR3 DNA reads as TGTGCCAGCAGTCCCCTGACTAGCCGTAACTTTTACAATGAGCAGTTCTTC.

V gene TRBV19 combines with J gene TRBJ2-1; TRBD2 aligns across 10 bases. The germline V gene encodes CDR1 LNHDA and CDR2 SQIVND (reference sequence). The CDR3 covers 17 residues. V gave up 7 bases and J gave up 0 bases; unmatched junction bases: 9. The CDR3 bases are TGTGCCAGTATTAGTACTAGCGGGGACCCCTCCTACAATGAGCAGTTCTTC. This translates into CASISTSGDPSYNEQFF.

The gene calls are TRBV5-4 and TRBJ2-4; the D gene is possibly TRBD1 (6 bases). Trimming stripped 2 bases from V and 0 bases from J, with 9 bases between. Germline CDR1 and CDR2: SGHNT and YYREEE (reference sequence). The CDR3 covers 15 residues. The DNA of the CDR3 is TGTGCCAGCAGCTTAGAGGGGGTAGCCAAAAACATTCAGTACTTC. This encodes CASSLEGVAKNIQYF.

In its sample, this clonotype was seen many times. The V call is TRBV19, the J call TRBJ1-1; 7 bases map to TRBD1. The CDR3 is 13 residues long. CDR1 is LNHDA, CDR2 SQIVND, per germline (reference sequence). V lost 3 bases and J lost 5; bases outside the gene matches: 3. CDR3 loop: CASSMTGRTEAFF. The CDR3, as DNA: TGTGCCAGTAGTATGACAGGGCGGACTGAAGCTTTCTTT.

This clonotype was recorded at least ten times. The genes are TRBV12-3 or TRBV12-4 and TRBJ2-1; tentatively, D is TRBD2 (6 bases). The CDR3 is 13 residues long. Trimming stripped 5 bases from V and 8 bases from J, with 13 bases between. This CDR3 reads CASSPSRGYEQFF. Here the CDR3 DNA reads TGTGCCAGCAGTCCCAGCCGGGGGTATGAGCAGTTCTTC.

On this clonotype itself: Just one base apart from a much larger clone, this may be a read error. The gene calls are TRBV7-2 and TRBJ1-3, with a tentative D call TRBD1 (5 bases). This CDR3 has 15 residues. Germline CDR1 is SGHTA and CDR2 is FQGNSA. CDR3 sequence: CAGSPGFSSGNTIYF. Here the CDR3 DNA reads TGTGCCGGCAGCCCAGGGTTCTCCTCTGGAAACACCATATATTTT. Complete variable domain (other parts from reference TRBV7-2 and TRBJ1-3): GAGVSQSPSNKVTEKGKDVELRCDPISGHTALYWYRQSLGQGLEFLIYFQGNSAPDKSGLPSDRFSAERTGGSVSTLTIQRTQQEDSAVYLCAGSPGFSSGNTIYFGEGSWLTVV.

This clonotype was seen ten or more times. CDR3 coding DNA: TGTGCCAGCAGAGAAAGGGAGACTGAAGCTTTCTTT. Translation gives CASRERETEAFF. The chain uses TRBV28 and TRBJ1-1, with no clear D. CDR1 is MDHEN and CDR2 is SYDVKM in the germline V gene. This CDR3 is 12 amino acids long. V was trimmed by 6 bases and J by 5 bases, leaving 10 bases between them.

This clonotype was observed at least ten times. The J gene is TRBJ1-4, the V gene TRBV2, with 7 positions matching TRBD1. CDR1 SNHLY and CDR2 FYNNEI come from the germline V gene. J was trimmed by 7 bases and V by 0 bases; bases with no gene match: 8. There are 16 residues in the CDR3. In nucleotides, the CDR3 is TGTGCCAGCAGTGAAGCGCCGACAGGGCAGGGTGAAAAACTGTTTTTT. Translated, it gives CASSEAPTGQGEKLFF.

There are many counts of this clonotype. V usage is TRBV28 and J usage is TRBJ1-6, with D perhaps matching TRBD1 (5 bases). The V end was cut by 4 bases, the J end by 7 bases, with 8 bases between. The length of the CDR3 is 13 residues. CDR1 is MDHEN, CDR2 SYDVKM, per germline. The CDR3 protein is CASSSGSNSPLHF. In DNA, the CDR3 is TGTGCCAGCAGTTCAGGGAGCAATTCACCCCTCCACTTT. The full variable domain, completed using reference TRBV28 and TRBJ1-6, is DVKVTQSSRYLVKRTGEKVFLECVQDMDHENMFWYRQDPGLGLRLIYFSYDVKMKEKGDIPEGYSVSREKKERFSLILESASTNQTSMYLCASSSGSNSPLHFGNGTRLTVT.

Ten or more counts support this clonotype. The chain is built from TRBV7-2 and TRBJ2-1, with a tentative D call TRBD2 (7 bases). Germline V lookup: CDR1 SGHTA, CDR2 FQGNSA. The CDR3 is 17 amino acids. The V and J ends lost 5 bases and 1 base respectively, with 18 bases between them. CDR3 protein: CASSPGGGAASYNEQFF. CDR3 nucleotide sequence: TGTGCCAGCAGCCCTGGGGGGGGGGCTGCTTCCTACAATGAGCAGTTCTTC.

Many counts were recorded for this clonotype. This chain links TRBV11-3 with TRBJ2-3; either TRBD1 or TRBD2 may supply D (5 bases each). Germline V lookup: CDR1 SGHNT, CDR2 YENEEA. There are 15 residues in the CDR3. V lost 0 bases and J lost 7, with 14 bases in between. The CDR3 coding sequence is TGTGCCAGCAGCTTAGATCTCAGGGACGGAAATACGCAGTATTTT. This encodes CASSLDLRDGNTQYF. The entire variable domain, with the rest obtained from reference TRBV11-3 and TRBJ2-3, is as follows: EAGVVQSPRYKIIEKKQPVAFWCNPISGHNTLYWYLQNLGQGPELLIRYENEEAVDDSQLPKDRFSAERLKGVDSTLKIQPAELGDSAVYLCASSLDLRDGNTQYFGPGTRLTVL.

This clonotype was picked up many times. The V gene is TRBV5-5, the J gene TRBJ2-1, with 7 positions matching TRBD1. In germline, CDR1 is SGHKS, CDR2 YYEKEE (reference sequence). The J segment lost 0 bases and the V segment lost 4 bases, leaving 4 bases of the junction unmatched. The CDR3 loop spans 15 amino acids. The chain's CDR3 is CASSQGQLSYNEQFF. CDR3 DNA sequence: TGTGCCAGCAGCCAGGGACAGCTCTCCTACAATGAGCAGTTCTTC.